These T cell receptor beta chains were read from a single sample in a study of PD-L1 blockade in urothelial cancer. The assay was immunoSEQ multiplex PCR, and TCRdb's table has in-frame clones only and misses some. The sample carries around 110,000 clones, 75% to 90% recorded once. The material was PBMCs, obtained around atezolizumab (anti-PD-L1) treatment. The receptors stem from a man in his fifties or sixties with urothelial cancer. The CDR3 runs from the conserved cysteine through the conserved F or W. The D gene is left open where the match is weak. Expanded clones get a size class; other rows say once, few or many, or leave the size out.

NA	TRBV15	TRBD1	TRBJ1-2	TGTGCCACCAGCAGAGAGGGACAGACCCATGGCTACACCTTC	CATSREGQTHGYTF
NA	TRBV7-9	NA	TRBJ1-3	TGTGCCAGCAGTTCGGGCTCTGGAAACACCATATATTTT	CASSSGSGNTIYF
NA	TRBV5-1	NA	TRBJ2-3	TGCGCCAGCAGCGTAGATGGGGTAGGGGGTAGCACAGATACGCAGTATTTT	CASSVDGVGGSTDTQYF
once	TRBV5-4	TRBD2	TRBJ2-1	TGTGCCAGCAGCTATCTAGCGGGGGGGCCCAATGAGCAGTTCTTC	CASSYLAGGPNEQFF
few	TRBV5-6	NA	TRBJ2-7	TGTGCCAGCAGCCGAAGAATCGGACAAGCCTACGAGCAGTACTTC	CASSRRIGQAYEQYF
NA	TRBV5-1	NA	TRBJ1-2	TGCGCCAGCAGCCCCGGGGGTGGGGATCTGGCCTATGGCTACACCTTC	CASSPGGGDLAYGYTF
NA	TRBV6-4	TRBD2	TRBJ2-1	TGTGCCAGCAGTGATCCTCTTCCTACAGGGACTAGCGGGAATGATGAGCAGTTCTTC	CASSDPLPTGTSGNDEQFF
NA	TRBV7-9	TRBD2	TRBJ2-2	TGTGCCAGCAGCGCCCTAGCGGGAGAAGGCGGGGAGCTGTTTTTT	CASSALAGEGGELFF
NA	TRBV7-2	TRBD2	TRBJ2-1	TGTGCCAGCAGCCTGGGGACTAGCGGGGGGGGGTTCTTC	CASSLGTSGGGFF
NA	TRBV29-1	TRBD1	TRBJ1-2	TGCAGCGTAGGGGACAGTTTCCTTTGGGGCTACACCTTC	CSVGDSFLWGYTF
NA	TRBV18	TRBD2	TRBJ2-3	TGTGCCAGCTCACCGGGGGGGACAGATACGCAGTATTTT	CASSPGGTDTQYF
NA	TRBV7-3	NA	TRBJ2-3	TGTGCCAGCAGCTTATCCAGGCTGTCTAGCACAGATACGCAGTATTTT	CASSLSRLSSTDTQYF
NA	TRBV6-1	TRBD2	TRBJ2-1	TGTGCCAGCAGTGGGGGAGGGCTAGCGGGAGGGCCGGGGACCTACAATGAGCAGTTCTTC	CASSGGGLAGGPGTYNEQFF
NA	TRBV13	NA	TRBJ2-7	TGTGCCAGCAGCTCTAGGGGCTACGAGCAGTACTTC	CASSSRGYEQYF
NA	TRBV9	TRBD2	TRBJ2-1	TGTGCCAGCACTAGCGGAGGCCCCTCCTACAATGAGCAGTTCTTC	CASTSGGPSYNEQFF
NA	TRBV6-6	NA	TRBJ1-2	TGTGCCAGCGGTTACTCAGGGGTTGGCTACACCTTC	CASGYSGVGYTF
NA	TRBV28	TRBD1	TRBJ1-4	TGTGCCAGCAGTTCCGAGGGCAGGGGGCTTGAAAAACTGTTTTTT	CASSSEGRGLEKLFF
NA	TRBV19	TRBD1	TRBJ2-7	TGTGCCAGTAAAAAGGGGGCAGAAGAGCAGTACTTC	CASKKGAEEQYF
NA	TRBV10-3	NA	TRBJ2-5	TGTGCCATCAGTGGACCAGGGGAAGAGGGGACCCAGTACTTC	CAISGPGEEGTQYF
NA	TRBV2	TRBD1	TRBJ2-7	TGTGCCAGCAGCGCTCTGCGGGGACAGGGGGCATCCGAGCAGTACTTC	CASSALRGQGASEQYF
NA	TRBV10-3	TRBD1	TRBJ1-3	TGTGCCATCAGTAAGGACAGGGGCTCTGGAAACACCATATATTTT	CAISKDRGSGNTIYF
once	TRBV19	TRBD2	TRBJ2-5	TGTGCCAGTAGTCCGACTAGCGGGAGTTTTGTAGAGACCCAGTACTTC	CASSPTSGSFVETQYF
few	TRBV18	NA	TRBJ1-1	TGTGCCAGCTCACCCCAGAATCTGGCTGAAGCTTTCTTT	CASSPQNLAEAFF
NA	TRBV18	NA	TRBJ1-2	TGTGCCAGCTCACCACAGGACAGCAGCTATGGCTACACCTTC	CASSPQDSSYGYTF
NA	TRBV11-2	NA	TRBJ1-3	TGTGCCAGCAGCTTAGTTAGTTTTGGAAACACCATATATTTT	CASSLVSFGNTIYF
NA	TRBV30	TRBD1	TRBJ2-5	TGTGCCTGGTCCCCGGGACAGGGGCCCCAAGAGACCCAGTACTTC	CAWSPGQGPQETQYF
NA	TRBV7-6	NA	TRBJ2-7	TGTGCCAGCAGCCCACACGACAGTACCTACGAGCAGTACTTC	CASSPHDSTYEQYF
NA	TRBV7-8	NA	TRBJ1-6	TGTGCCAGGCGACCCCACCAGGGACATAATAATTCACCCCTCCACTTT	CARRPHQGHNNSPLHF
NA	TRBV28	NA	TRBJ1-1	TGTGCCAGCAGTCCAGCGCCCGTGAACACTGAAGCTTTCTTT	CASSPAPVNTEAFF
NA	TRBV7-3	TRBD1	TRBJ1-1	TGTGCCAGCAGCCCTGGGACAGGGGAATCGGCTTTCTTT	CASSPGTGESAFF
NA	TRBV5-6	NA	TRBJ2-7	TGTGCCAGCAGCTTGGTGGGGAGGAACGGGGAGCAGTACTTC	CASSLVGRNGEQYF
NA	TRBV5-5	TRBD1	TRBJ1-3	TGTGCCAGCAGCCTGACAGGGAGCTCTGGAAACACCATATATTTT	CASSLTGSSGNTIYF
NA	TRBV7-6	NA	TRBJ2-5	TGTGCCAGCAGCTTATCAGGGTCTGGAGAGACCCAGTACTTC	CASSLSGSGETQYF
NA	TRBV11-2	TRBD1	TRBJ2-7	TGTGCCAGCAGCCCGCCTAACAGGGGAGCCTACGAGCAGTACTTC	CASSPPNRGAYEQYF
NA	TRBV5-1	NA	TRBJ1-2	TGCGCCAGCAGCTTGTACAGCAACTATGGCTACACCTTC	CASSLYSNYGYTF
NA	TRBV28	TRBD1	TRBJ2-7	TGTGCCAGCAGTTCCCCGGGACAGGGGGGCCCCTACGAGCAGTACTTC	CASSSPGQGGPYEQYF
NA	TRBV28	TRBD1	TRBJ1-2	TGTGCCAGCAGTCCGGGGGACAGGGCCTCTAACTATGGCTACACCTTC	CASSPGDRASNYGYTF
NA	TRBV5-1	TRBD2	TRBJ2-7	TGCGCCAGCAGCAGGAGTGGCGGCGGGAGCAATTACGAGCAGTACTTC	CASSRSGGGSNYEQYF
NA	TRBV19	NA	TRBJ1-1	TGTGCCAGTACAGGGGTTTTTGGGTTTAACATGAACACTGAAGCTTTCTTT	CASTGVFGFNMNTEAFF
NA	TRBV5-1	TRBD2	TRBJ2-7	TGCGCCAGCAGCCCCCGACTAGCGGGATTTTACGAGCAGTACTTC	CASSPRLAGFYEQYF